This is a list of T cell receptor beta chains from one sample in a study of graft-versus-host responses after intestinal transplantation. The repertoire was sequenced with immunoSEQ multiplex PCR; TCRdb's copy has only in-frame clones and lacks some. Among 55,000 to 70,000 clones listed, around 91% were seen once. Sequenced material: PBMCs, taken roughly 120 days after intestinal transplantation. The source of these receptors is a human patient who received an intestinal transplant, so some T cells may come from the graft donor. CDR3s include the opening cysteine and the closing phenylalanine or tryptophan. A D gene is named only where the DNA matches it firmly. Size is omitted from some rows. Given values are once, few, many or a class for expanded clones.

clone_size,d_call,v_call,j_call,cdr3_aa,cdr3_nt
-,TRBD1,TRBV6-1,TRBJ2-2,CASSEEQQGVNTGELFF,TGTGCCAGCAGTGAAGAGCAACAGGGGGTTAACACCGGGGAGCTGTTTTTT
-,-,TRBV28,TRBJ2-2,CASSSIRDTGELFF,TGTGCCAGCAGTTCAATAAGAGACACCGGGGAGCTGTTTTTT
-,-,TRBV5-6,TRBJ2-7,CASSLAGDSSYEQYF,TGTGCCAGCAGCTTGGCAGGAGACAGCTCCTACGAGCAGTACTTC
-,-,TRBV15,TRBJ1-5,CATSRDMGLLTQHF,TGTGCCACCAGCAGAGATATGGGACTCCTCACCCAGCATTTT
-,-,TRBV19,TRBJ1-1,CATTRGNTEAFF,TGTGCCACCACCCGTGGGAACACTGAAGCTTTCTTT
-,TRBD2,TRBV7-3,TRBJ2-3,CASSLNAGEGDTQYF,TGTGCCAGCAGCTTAAATGCGGGAGAGGGAGATACGCAGTATTTT
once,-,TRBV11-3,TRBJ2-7,CASSGEGHGEVHEQYF,TGTGCCAGCAGCGGAGAGGGACACGGAGAGGTCCACGAGCAGTACTTC
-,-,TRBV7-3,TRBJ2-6,CASSLGDPGANVLTF,TGTGCCAGCAGCTTAGGGGACCCTGGGGCCAACGTCCTGACTTTC
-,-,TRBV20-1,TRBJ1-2,CSATGNGGYTF,TGCAGTGCCACAGGGAACGGTGGCTACACCTTC
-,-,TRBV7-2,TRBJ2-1,CASSLGRRDEQFF,TGTGCCAGCAGCCTGGGAAGACGGGATGAGCAGTTCTTC
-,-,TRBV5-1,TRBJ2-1,CASSLGTNNEQFF,TGCGCCAGCAGCCTCGGGACCAACAATGAGCAGTTCTTC
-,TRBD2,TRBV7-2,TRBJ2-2,CASSRMSGANTGELFF,TGTGCCAGCAGCCGAATGAGCGGGGCGAACACCGGGGAGCTGTTTTTT
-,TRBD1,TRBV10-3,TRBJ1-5,CAISERGRAGGNQPQHF,TGTGCCATCAGTGAGAGGGGGCGGGCAGGGGGCAATCAGCCCCAGCATTTT
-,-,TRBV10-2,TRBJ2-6,CASSEPTTGAGANVLTF,TGCGCCAGCAGTGAGCCCACGACGGGGGCTGGGGCCAACGTCCTGACTTTC
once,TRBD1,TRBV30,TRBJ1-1,CAFTGAWTEAFF,TGTGCCTTCACAGGGGCTTGGACTGAAGCTTTCTTT
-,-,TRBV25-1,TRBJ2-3,CASSRGTDTQYF,TGTGCCAGCAGTAGGGGCACAGATACGCAGTATTTT
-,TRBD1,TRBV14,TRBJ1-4,CASSQAPTGRWNEKLFF,TGTGCCAGCAGCCAAGCCCCGACAGGGAGGTGGAATGAAAAACTGTTTTTT
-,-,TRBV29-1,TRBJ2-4,CSVSEKNIQYF,TGCAGCGTTTCAGAAAAAAACATTCAGTACTTC
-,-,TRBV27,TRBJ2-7,CASSLAVDYEQYF,TGTGCCAGCAGTTTAGCGGTAGACTACGAGCAGTACTTC
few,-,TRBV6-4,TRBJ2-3,CASSDSIGSGADTQYF,TGTGCCAGCAGTGACTCTATAGGTTCGGGAGCGGATACGCAGTATTTT
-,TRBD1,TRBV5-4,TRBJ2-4,CASSLDRGLYIQYF,TGTGCCAGCAGCTTGGACAGGGGGTTGTACATTCAGTACTTC
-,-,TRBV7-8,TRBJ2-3,CASSPSGPTDTQYF,TGTGCCAGCAGCCCGAGCGGCCCCACAGATACGCAGTATTTT
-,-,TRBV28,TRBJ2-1,CASSQGRRQFF,TGTGCCAGCAGCCAAGGTCGGCGGCAGTTCTTC
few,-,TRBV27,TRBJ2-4,CASSKKTSPEGVNIQYF,TGTGCCAGCAGCAAGAAAACTAGTCCGGAAGGGGTAAACATTCAGTACTTC
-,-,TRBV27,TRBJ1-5,CASSLFGAVYSNQPQHF,TGTGCCAGCTCCTTATTTGGGGCAGTTTATAGCAATCAGCCCCAGCATTTT
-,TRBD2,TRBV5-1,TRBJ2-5,CASRGLAGGPEGTQYF,TGCGCCAGCCGCGGACTAGCGGGAGGGCCGGAAGGGACCCAGTACTTC
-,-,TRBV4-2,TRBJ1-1,CASSQGSGEYTEAFF,TGTGCCAGCAGCCAAGGGTCAGGAGAATATACTGAAGCTTTCTTT
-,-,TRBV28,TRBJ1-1,CASSLASGSAFF,TGTGCCAGCAGTTTAGCCTCAGGGTCGGCTTTCTTT
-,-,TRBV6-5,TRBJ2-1,CASSYGQTLHNEQFF,TGTGCCAGCAGTTACGGCCAGACGCTCCACAATGAGCAGTTCTTC
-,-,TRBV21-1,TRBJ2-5,CASSKGVTQYF,TGTGCCAGCAGCAAAGGTGTGACCCAGTACTTC
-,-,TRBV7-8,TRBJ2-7,CASSLPGPVYEQYF,TGTGCCAGCAGCTTACCGGGACCGGTCTACGAGCAGTACTTC
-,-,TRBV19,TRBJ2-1,CASRRSSYNEQFF,TGTGCCAGTAGACGGAGCTCCTACAATGAGCAGTTCTTC
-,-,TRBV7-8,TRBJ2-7,CASSLRDLGQSRYF,TGTGCCAGCAGCTTAAGGGACCTGGGGCAAAGCAGGTACTTC
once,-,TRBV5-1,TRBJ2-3,CASSLEGNTDTQYF,TGCGCCAGCAGCTTGGAAGGCAACACAGATACGCAGTATTTT
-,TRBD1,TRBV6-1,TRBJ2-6,CASSAEAGQGRGANVLTF,TGTGCCAGCAGTGCCGAAGCTGGACAGGGTCGTGGGGCCAACGTCCTGACTTTC
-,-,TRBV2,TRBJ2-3,CASSGGGQGTDTQYF,TGTGCCAGCAGTGGGGGGGGACAGGGCACAGATACGCAGTATTTT
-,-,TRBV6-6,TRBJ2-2,CASSYRPINTGELFF,TGTGCCAGCAGTTATCGACCCATAAACACCGGGGAGCTGTTTTTT
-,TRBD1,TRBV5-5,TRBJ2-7,CASSLYGTGGYEQYF,TGTGCCAGCAGCTTGTATGGGACAGGGGGCTACGAGCAGTACTTC
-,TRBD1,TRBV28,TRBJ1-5,CASSLGTGTAQPQHF,TGTGCCAGCAGTCTCGGGACAGGAACAGCTCAGCCCCAGCATTTT
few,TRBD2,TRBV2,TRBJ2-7,CASRSGLTREQYF,TGTGCCAGCAGATCGGGACTAACACGCGAGCAGTACTTC
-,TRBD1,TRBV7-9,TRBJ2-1,CASTSGGSYNEQFF,TGTGCCAGCACCTCAGGGGGCTCCTACAATGAGCAGTTCTTC
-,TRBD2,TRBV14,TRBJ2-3,CASSQAPREAGRFTDTQYF,TGTGCCAGCAGCCAAGCGCCTCGGGAAGCGGGGAGATTCACAGATACGCAGTATTTT
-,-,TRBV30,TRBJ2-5,CAWSQRGTPSQETQYF,TGTGCCTGGAGTCAGCGCGGGACACCCTCCCAAGAGACCCAGTACTTC
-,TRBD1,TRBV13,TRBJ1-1,CASSPRDRPTEAFF,TGTGCCAGCAGCCCCCGGGACAGGCCCACTGAAGCTTTCTTT
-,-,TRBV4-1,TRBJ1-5,CASSQQVYSNQPQHF,TGCGCCAGCAGCCAGCAGGTATATAGCAATCAGCCCCAGCATTTT
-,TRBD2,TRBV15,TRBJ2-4,CATSRDWGGVAGGPKNIQYF,TGTGCCACCAGCAGAGACTGGGGGGGTGTTGCGGGAGGGCCCAAAAACATTCAGTACTTC
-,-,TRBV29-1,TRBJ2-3,CSVKGVKGSSTDTQYF,TGCAGCGTTAAAGGGGTGAAGGGATCTAGCACAGATACGCAGTATTTT
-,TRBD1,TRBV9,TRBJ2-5,CASSPGTALETQYF,TGTGCCAGCAGCCCTGGGACAGCCCTTGAGACCCAGTACTTC
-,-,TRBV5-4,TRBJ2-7,CASSDSRGSYEQYF,TGTGCCAGCAGCGACTCTCGGGGCTCCTACGAGCAGTACTTC
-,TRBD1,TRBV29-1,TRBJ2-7,CSGGTGPLYEQYF,TGCAGCGGCGGGACAGGGCCCCTCTACGAGCAGTACTTC
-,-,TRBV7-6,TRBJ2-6,CASSLVGGTGANVLTF,TGTGCCAGCAGCTTAGTGGGGGGAACTGGGGCCAACGTCCTGACTTTC
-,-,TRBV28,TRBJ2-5,CASSWVQGRQETQYF,TGTGCCAGCAGTTGGGTACAGGGGAGGCAAGAGACCCAGTACTTC
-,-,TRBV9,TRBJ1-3,CASSEQGLGGNTIYF,TGTGCCAGCAGCGAACAGGGATTGGGAGGAAACACCATATATTTT
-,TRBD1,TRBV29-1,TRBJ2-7,CSVGTGEQSYEQYF,TGCAGCGTTGGAACAGGGGAGCAGTCCTACGAGCAGTACTTC
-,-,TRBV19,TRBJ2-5,CATRGGETQYF,TGTGCCACCCGGGGAGGAGAGACCCAGTACTTC
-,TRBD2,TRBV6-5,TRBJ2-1,CASSYSGLAGHEQFF,TGTGCCAGCAGTTACTCGGGACTAGCGGGACATGAGCAGTTCTTC